This T cell receptor (beta chain) is drawn from a study of shared clonotypes between healthy human individuals. Study details: Every donor yielded three CD4 naive, three CD4 memory, two CD8 naive and one CD8 memory plate.

Each replicate PCR on the sorted subsets used approximately 200 ng DNA (approximately 27,000 T cell genomes). This table comes from immunoSEQ multiplex PCR, and its TCRdb copy is limited to in-frame clones, with some not included. The repertoire holds around 700,000 clones, with around three quarters as singletons. The CDR3 sequence is 12 residues long. The germline V gene has CDR1 MNHEY and CDR2 SVGAGI. V was trimmed by 7 bases and J by 1 base, leaving 8 bases between them. Of note for this clone: Its antigen remains unknown.

Whole-study findings and limits: Relative to memory subsets, naive subsets generally showed larger estimated richness. Specimens sampled were limited to blood, with tissue repertoires likely differing.

This TCR came from a woman in her twenties or thirties in good health. Sample: memory CD4+ T cells sorted from blood. As to subset: CD45RA-negative fraction. This chain uses TRBV6-5 with TRBJ2-7; D is perhaps TRBD1 or TRBD2 (6 bases each). CDR3 DNA: TGTGCCAGCAAAGGGGGGTCCTACGAGCAGTACTTC. This sequence encodes CASKGGSYEQYF.